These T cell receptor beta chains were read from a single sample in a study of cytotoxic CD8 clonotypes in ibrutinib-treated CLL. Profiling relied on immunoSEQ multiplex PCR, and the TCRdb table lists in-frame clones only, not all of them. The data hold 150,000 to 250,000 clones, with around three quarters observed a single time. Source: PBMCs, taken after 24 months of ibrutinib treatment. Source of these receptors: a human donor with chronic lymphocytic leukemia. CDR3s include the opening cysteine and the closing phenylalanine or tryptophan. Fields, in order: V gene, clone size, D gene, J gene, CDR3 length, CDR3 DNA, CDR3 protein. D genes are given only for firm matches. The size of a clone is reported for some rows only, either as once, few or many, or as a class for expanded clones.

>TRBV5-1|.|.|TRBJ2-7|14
TGCGCCAGCAGCTTGACAGCCCTCCGACAGGAGCAGTACTTC
CASSLTALRQEQYF
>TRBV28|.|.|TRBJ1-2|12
TGTGCCACCACCGACAGCGACTATGGCTACACCTTC
CATTDSDYGYTF
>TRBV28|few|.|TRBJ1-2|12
TGTGCCAGCAGGTCTACAGGACGTGGCTACACCTTC
CASRSTGRGYTF
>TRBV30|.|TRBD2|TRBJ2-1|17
TGTGCCTGGAGTGTCCTCAGAGTAGCGGGAGGTTACAATGAGCAGTTCTTC
CAWSVLRVAGGYNEQFF
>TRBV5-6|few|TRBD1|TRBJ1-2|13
TGTGCCAGCAGCCCGGACAGGGGTCGTGGCTACACCTTC
CASSPDRGRGYTF
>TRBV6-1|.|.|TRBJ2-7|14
TGTGCCAGCAGTGAACTAGGAACCACCTACGAGCAGTACTTC
CASSELGTTYEQYF
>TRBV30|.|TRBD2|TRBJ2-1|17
TGTGCCTGGAGTTGGACTAGCGGGAGGGCCGAGGACAATGAGCAGTTCTTC
CAWSWTSGRAEDNEQFF
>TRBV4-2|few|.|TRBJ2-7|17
TGTGCCAGCAGCCAAGTCCAGTCACGGGACTTACTCTACGAGCAGTACTTC
CASSQVQSRDLLYEQYF
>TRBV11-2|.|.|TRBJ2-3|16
TGTGCCAGCAGCTTAGTTTTGGGACTGGGCACAGATACGCAGTATTTT
CASSLVLGLGTDTQYF
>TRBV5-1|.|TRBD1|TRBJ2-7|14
TGCGCCAGCAGCCCTGTGACAGGGCTCTACGAGCAGTACTTC
CASSPVTGLYEQYF
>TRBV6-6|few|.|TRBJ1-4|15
TGTGCCAGCAGTGACTCAGGGAGAGATAATGAAAAACTGTTTTTT
CASSDSGRDNEKLFF
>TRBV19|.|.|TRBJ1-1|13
TGTGCCAGTAGTATTTCGGTGAACACTGAAGCTTTCTTT
CASSISVNTEAFF
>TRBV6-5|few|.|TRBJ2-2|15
TGTGCCAGCAGTTACTCTTTCACCGGGACCGGGGAGCTGTTTTTT
CASSYSFTGTGELFF
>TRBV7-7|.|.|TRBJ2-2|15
TGTGCTAGCAGCTTAATTGGGGGAAACACCGGGGAGCTGTTTTTT
CASSLIGGNTGELFF
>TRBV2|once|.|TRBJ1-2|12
TGTGCCAGCAGTGAGTTCATCTATGGCTACACCTTC
CASSEFIYGYTF
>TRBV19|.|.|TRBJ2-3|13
TGTGCCAGTAGCCCCGGGAACACAGATACGCAGTATTTT
CASSPGNTDTQYF